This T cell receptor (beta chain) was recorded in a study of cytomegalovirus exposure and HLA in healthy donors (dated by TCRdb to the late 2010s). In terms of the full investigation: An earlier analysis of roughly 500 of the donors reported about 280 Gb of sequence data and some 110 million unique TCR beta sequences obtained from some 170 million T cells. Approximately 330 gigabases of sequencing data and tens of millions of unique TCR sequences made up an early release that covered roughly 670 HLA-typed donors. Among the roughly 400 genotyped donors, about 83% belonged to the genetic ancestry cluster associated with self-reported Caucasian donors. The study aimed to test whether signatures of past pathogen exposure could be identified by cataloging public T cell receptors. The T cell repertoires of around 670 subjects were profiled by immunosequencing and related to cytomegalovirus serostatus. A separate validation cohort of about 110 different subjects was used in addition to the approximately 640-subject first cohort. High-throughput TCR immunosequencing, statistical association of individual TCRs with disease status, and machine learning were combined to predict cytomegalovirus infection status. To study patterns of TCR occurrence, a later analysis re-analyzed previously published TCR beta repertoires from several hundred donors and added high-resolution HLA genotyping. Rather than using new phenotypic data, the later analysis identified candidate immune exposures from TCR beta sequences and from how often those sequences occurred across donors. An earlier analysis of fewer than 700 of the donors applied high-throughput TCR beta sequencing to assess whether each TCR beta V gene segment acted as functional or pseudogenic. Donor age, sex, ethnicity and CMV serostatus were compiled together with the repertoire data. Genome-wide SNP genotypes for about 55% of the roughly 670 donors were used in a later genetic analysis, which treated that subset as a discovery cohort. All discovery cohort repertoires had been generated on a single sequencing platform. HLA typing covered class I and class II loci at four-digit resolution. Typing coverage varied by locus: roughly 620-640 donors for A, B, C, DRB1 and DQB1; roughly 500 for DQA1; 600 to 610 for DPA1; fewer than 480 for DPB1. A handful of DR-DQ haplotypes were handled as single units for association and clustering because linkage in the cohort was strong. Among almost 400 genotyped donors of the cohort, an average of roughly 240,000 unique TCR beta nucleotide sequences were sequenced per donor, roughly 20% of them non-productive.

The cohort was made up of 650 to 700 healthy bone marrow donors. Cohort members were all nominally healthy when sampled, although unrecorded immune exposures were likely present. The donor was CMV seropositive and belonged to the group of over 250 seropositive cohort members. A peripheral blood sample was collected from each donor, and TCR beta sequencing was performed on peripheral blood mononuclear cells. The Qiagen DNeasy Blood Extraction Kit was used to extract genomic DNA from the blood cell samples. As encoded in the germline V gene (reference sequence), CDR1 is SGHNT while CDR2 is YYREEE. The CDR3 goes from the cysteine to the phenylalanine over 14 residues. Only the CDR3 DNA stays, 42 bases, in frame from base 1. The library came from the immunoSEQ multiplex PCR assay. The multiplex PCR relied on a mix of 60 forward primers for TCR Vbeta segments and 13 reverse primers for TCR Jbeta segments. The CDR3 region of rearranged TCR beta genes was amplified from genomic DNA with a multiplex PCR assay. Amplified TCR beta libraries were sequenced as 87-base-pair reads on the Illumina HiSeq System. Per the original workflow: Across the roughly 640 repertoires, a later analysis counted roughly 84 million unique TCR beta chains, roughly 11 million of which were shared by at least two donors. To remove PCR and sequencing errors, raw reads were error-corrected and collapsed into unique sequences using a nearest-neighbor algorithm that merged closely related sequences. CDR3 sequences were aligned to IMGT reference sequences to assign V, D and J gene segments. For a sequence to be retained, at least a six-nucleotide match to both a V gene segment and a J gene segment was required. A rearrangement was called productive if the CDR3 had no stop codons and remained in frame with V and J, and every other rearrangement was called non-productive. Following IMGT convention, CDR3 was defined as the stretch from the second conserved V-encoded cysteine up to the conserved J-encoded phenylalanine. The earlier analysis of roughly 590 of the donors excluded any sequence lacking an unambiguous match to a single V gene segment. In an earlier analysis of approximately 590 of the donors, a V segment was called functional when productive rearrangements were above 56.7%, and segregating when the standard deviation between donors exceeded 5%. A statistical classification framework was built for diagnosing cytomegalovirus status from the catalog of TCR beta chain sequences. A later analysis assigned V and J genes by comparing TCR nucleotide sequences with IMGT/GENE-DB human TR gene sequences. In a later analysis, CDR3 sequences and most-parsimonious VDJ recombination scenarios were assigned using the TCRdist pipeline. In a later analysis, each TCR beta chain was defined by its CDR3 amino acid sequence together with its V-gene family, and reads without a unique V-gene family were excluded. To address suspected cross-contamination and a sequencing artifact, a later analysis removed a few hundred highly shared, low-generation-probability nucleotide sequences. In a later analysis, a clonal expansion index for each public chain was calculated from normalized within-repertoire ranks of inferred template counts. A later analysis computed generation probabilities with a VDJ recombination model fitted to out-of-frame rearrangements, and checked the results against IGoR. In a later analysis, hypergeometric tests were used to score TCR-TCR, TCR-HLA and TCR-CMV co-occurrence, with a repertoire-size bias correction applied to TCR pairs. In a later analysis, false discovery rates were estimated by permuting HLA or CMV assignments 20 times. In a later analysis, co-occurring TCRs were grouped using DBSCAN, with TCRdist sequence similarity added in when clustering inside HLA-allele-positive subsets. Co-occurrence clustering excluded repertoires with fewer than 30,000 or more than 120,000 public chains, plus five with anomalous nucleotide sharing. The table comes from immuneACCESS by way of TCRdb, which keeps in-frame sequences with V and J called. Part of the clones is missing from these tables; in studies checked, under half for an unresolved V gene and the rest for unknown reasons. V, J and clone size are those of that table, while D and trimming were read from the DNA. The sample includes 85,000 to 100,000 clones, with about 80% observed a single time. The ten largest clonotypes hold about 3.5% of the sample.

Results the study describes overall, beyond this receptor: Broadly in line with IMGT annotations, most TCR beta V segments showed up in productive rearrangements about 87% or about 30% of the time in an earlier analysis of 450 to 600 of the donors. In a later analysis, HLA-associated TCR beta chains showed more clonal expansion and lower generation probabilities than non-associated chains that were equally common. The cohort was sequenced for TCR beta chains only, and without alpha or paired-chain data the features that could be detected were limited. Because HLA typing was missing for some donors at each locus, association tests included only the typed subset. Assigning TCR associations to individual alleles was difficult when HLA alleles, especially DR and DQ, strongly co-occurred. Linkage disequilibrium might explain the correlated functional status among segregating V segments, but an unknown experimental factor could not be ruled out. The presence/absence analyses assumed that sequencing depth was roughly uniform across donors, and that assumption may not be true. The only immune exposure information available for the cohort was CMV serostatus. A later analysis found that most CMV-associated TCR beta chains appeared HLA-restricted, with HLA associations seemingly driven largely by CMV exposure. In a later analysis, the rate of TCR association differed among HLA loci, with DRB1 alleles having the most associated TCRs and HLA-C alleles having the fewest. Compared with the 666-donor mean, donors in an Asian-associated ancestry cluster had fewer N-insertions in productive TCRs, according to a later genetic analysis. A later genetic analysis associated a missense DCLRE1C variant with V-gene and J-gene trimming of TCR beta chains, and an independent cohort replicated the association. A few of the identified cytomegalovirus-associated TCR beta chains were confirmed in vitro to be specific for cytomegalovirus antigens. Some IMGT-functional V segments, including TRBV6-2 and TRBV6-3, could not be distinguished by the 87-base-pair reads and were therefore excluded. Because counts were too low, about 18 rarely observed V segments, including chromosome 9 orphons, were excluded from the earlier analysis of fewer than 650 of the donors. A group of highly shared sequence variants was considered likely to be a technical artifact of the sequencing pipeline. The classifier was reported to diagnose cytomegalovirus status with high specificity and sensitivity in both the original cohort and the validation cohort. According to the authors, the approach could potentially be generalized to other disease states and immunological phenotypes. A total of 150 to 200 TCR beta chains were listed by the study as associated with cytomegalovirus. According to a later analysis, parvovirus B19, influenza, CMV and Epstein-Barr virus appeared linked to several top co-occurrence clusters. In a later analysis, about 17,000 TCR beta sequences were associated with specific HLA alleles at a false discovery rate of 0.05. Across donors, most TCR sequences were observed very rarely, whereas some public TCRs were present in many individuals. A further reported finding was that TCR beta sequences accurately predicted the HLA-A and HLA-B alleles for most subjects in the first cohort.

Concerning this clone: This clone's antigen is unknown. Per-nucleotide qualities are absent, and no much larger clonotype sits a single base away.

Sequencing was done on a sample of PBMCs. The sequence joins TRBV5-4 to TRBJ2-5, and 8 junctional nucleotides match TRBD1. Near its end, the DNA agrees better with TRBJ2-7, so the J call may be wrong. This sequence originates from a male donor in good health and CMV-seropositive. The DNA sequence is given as TGTGCCAGCAGGTTACAGGGGGGATCCTACGAGCAGTACTTC. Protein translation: CASRLQGGSYEQYF.